A single sample is the source of the 8 T cell receptor beta chains below, sequenced in a study of Ad26.COV2.S vaccination and SARS-CoV-2 variants. Regarding treatment: around 19 received Ad26.COV2.S at low or high dose, single or two shots; 5 received placebo; per-sample allocation not given. Collection of the samples took place on day 63 after the first injection of vaccine or placebo. Here immunoSEQ multiplex PCR was the method, and the copy in TCRdb shows in-frame clones only, minus some. Seen here are about 470,000 clones, 90% observed once, and the top ten hold roughly 3.9%. The source was peripheral blood, collected in a trial of Ad26.COV2.S vaccine versus placebo. Source of these receptors: a person between 18 and 59 years old who received the Ad26.COV2.S COVID-19 vaccine or a placebo.

This clone was seen a single time. V gene TRBV19 combines with J gene TRBJ2-5; D ambiguous. Trimming left V 3 bases short and J 4 bases short, with 12 bases between. Germline CDR1 LNHDA, CDR2 SQIVND (reference sequence). This CDR3 is 14 amino acids long. CDR3: CASSIQDRRETQYF. The DNA for the CDR3 is TGTGCCAGTAGTATCCAGGATAGGAGAGAGACCCAGTACTTC.

The gene calls are TRBV29-1 and TRBJ2-7, with a weak D call TRBD1 (5 bases). The CDR3 length is 14 residues. V lost 4 bases, J lost 7 bases, and 20 bases lay in between. In germline, CDR1 is SQVTM, CDR2 ANQGSEA. The CDR3, as DNA: TGCAGCGTTGCCAGGGCAGGATACGTTGAGGAGCAGTACTTC. Its translation is CSVARAGYVEEQYF.

The J gene is TRBJ2-1, the V gene TRBV27; 10 bases fit TRBD2. Germline loops: CDR1 MNHEY, CDR2 SMNVEV (reference sequence). This CDR3 region has 16 residues. The V gene end was trimmed by 5 bases and the J gene end by 6 bases; junction bases not matched to a gene: 10. The CDR3 sequence: CASSLRAGGSPNEQFF. CDR3 nucleotides: TGTGCCAGCAGTCTCCGAGCGGGAGGGAGCCCCAATGAGCAGTTCTTC.

This chain connects TRBV28 to TRBJ2-7, with TRBD2 identical over 7 bases. The V gene's germline CDR1 is MDHEN and CDR2 SYDVKM. This CDR3 spans 15 amino acids. The junction had 5 bases not matched to a gene; V was cut back by 3 bases and J by 0 bases. CDR3 in amino acids: CASSFLADPSYEQYF. The DNA of the CDR3 is TGTGCCAGCAGTTTCCTAGCGGACCCCTCCTACGAGCAGTACTTC.

This chain uses TRBV11-3 with TRBJ2-3, with TRBD2 matching 8 bases. This CDR3 region has 14 residues. V lost 5 bases, J lost 6 bases, and 7 bases stayed unmatched. From germline, CDR1 is SGHNT and CDR2 YENEEA. In DNA, the CDR3 is TGTGCCAGCAGCCCGAGGACTAGCTGGGATACGCAGTATTTT. This encodes CASSPRTSWDTQYF.

This clone appeared a single time. V usage is TRBV6-2 or TRBV6-3 and J usage is TRBJ2-7, with a possible D match to TRBD1 (6 bases). The V end lost 6 bases, the J end lost 3 bases, and 15 bases lay between the germline ends. The CDR3 has 14 amino acids. Per germline, CDR1 MNHEY and CDR2 SVGEGT. The CDR3 region has the DNA TGTGCCAGCAGCCTCGGAACAGGGCTCTACGAGCAGTACTTC. This gives the protein CASSLGTGLYEQYF.

The V and J genes are TRBV7-2 and TRBJ2-1; no clear D. V dropped 5 bases and J dropped 7 bases, with 12 bases sitting between them. Germline V gene data show CDR1 as SGHTA and CDR2 as FQGNSA. This CDR3 has 13 amino acids. CDR3 in amino acids: CASSPGVGNEQFF. The CDR3 nucleotides read TGTGCCAGCAGCCCCGGAGTAGGGAATGAGCAGTTCTTC.

As for this clone: Other DNA sequences of this sample code for an identical CDR3. The rearrangement joins TRBV7-3 to TRBJ2-1; no firm D call. The CDR3 sequence is 13 residues long. The germline V gene has CDR1 SGHTA and CDR2 FQGTGA. Trimming cost V 4 bases and J 0 bases, with 4 bases left between them. DNA of the CDR3: TGTGCCAGCAGCTCAGACTCCTACAATGAGCAGTTCTTC. This gives the protein CASSSDSYNEQFF.